Listed below are T cell receptor beta chains from one sample, sequenced in a study of T-cell memory formation after mild COVID-19. TCRdb re-called the 5' RACE reads through MiXCR, storing one row per CDR3 protein. The sample contains 190,000 or so distinct CDR3 sequences, 25% to 35% of which appear only once. The sequenced sample was PBMCs or a T cell subset sorted from them (not recorded which). These TCRs come from an adult woman who had mild COVID-19 (a few samples of this study predate the infection). Cell type and time point are not known. Both conserved end residues are part of each CDR3. The order of the fields is V gene, J gene, D gene, clone size, CDR3 DNA, CDR3 protein. A D gene is named only where the DNA matches it firmly. Not all rows give a size; the values are once, few, many and, for expanded clones, a class.

V gene: TRBV6-2/TRBV6-3
J gene: TRBJ2-1
D gene: TRBD2
clone size: few
CDR3 DNA: TGTGCCAGCACCGCTAGCGGGACATCCTACAATGAGCAGTTCTTC
CDR3 protein: CASTASGTSYNEQFF

V gene: TRBV11-2
J gene: TRBJ1-1
D gene: -
clone size: -
CDR3 DNA: TGTGCCAGCAGCTTAAGGGCCGGTTCAGGGAAGAACACTGAAGCTTTCTTT
CDR3 protein: CASSLRAGSGKNTEAFF

V gene: TRBV20-1
J gene: TRBJ2-7
D gene: -
clone size: -
CDR3 DNA: TGCAGTGCTAGGGGGACACCCGGATACTACGAGCAGTACTTC
CDR3 protein: CSARGTPGYYEQYF

V gene: TRBV4-1
J gene: TRBJ2-7
D gene: TRBD2
clone size: -
CDR3 DNA: TGCGCCAGCAGCTTTCGGACTAGCGGGACCTACGAGCAGTACTTC
CDR3 protein: CASSFRTSGTYEQYF

V gene: TRBV2
J gene: TRBJ1-5
D gene: -
clone size: -
CDR3 DNA: TGTGCCAGCAGTCCCAGGGTTCAGCCCCAGCATTTT
CDR3 protein: CASSPRVQPQHF

V gene: TRBV7-2
J gene: TRBJ2-3
D gene: -
clone size: -
CDR3 DNA: TGTGCCAGCAGCTCCCTAGTGTGGTTCGCAGATACGCAGTATTTT
CDR3 protein: CASSSLVWFADTQYF

V gene: TRBV24-1
J gene: TRBJ2-1
D gene: -
clone size: few
CDR3 DNA: TGTGCCACCAGTGATGAAGACACCGGGGGCTACAATGAGCAGTTCTTC
CDR3 protein: CATSDEDTGGYNEQFF

V gene: TRBV18
J gene: TRBJ2-3
D gene: TRBD1
clone size: -
CDR3 DNA: TGTGCCAGCTCACTCGGACAGGGCGGAGGGGATACGCAGTATTTT
CDR3 protein: CASSLGQGGGDTQYF

V gene: TRBV29-1
J gene: TRBJ2-1
D gene: -
clone size: -
CDR3 DNA: TGCAGCGTTGAATGGGCCAAGGAAACTGTCAATGAGCAGTTCTTC
CDR3 protein: CSVEWAKETVNEQFF

V gene: TRBV3-1
J gene: TRBJ2-1
D gene: TRBD2
clone size: -
CDR3 DNA: TGTGCCAGCAGAGATATGGGCGGGGGAAACAATGAGCAGTTCTTC
CDR3 protein: CASRDMGGGNNEQFF

V gene: TRBV6-5
J gene: TRBJ2-5
D gene: TRBD2
clone size: -
CDR3 DNA: TGTGCCAGCATGACAGCGGGAGGGCAAGAGACCCAGTACTTC
CDR3 protein: CASMTAGGQETQYF

V gene: TRBV7-6
J gene: TRBJ2-7
D gene: TRBD1
clone size: -
CDR3 DNA: TGTGCCAGCAGCCGAAGGGACAGGGCGATGGACGAGCAGTACTTC
CDR3 protein: CASSRRDRAMDEQYF

V gene: TRBV28
J gene: TRBJ2-5
D gene: -
clone size: -
CDR3 DNA: TGTGCCAGCTCTTCCGGGGCGGCTCTTTCCCAAGAGACCCAGTACTTC
CDR3 protein: CASSSGAALSQETQYF

V gene: TRBV7-3
J gene: TRBJ2-5
D gene: TRBD2
clone size: -
CDR3 DNA: TGTGCCAGCAGCTTAGGTAGCGGGGGGTGGCAAGAGACCCAGTACTTC
CDR3 protein: CASSLGSGGWQETQYF

V gene: TRBV7-9
J gene: TRBJ1-1
D gene: -
clone size: few
CDR3 DNA: TGTGCCAGCAGCTTAGAACAGGTACGAACTGAAGCTTTCTTT
CDR3 protein: CASSLEQVRTEAFF

V gene: TRBV6-2/TRBV6-3
J gene: TRBJ2-1
D gene: -
clone size: few
CDR3 DNA: TGTGCCACCAATTTCAGGGGGGGTATTAACAATGAGCAGTTCTTC
CDR3 protein: CATNFRGGINNEQFF

V gene: TRBV5-5
J gene: TRBJ2-1
D gene: TRBD1
clone size: few
CDR3 DNA: TGTGCCAGCAGCTTCGGGACAGTGATCAATGAGCAGTTCTTC
CDR3 protein: CASSFGTVINEQFF

V gene: TRBV6-1
J gene: TRBJ1-1
D gene: -
clone size: few
CDR3 DNA: TGTGCCAGCAGTGAAGCGGTAGGGGTTGAAGCTTTCTTT
CDR3 protein: CASSEAVGVEAFF

V gene: TRBV11-1
J gene: TRBJ2-5
D gene: TRBD1
clone size: -
CDR3 DNA: TGTGCCAGCAGCTTTGAGCCCGGGACAGGGTACGAGACCCAGTACTTC
CDR3 protein: CASSFEPGTGYETQYF

V gene: TRBV9
J gene: TRBJ1-1
D gene: TRBD1
clone size: -
CDR3 DNA: TGTGCCAGCAGCGTAGGCTGGCAGGGGGTGGTGAACACTGAAGCTTTCTTT
CDR3 protein: CASSVGWQGVVNTEAFF

V gene: TRBV7-6
J gene: TRBJ2-7
D gene: -
clone size: few
CDR3 DNA: TGTGCCAGCAGCTTGGGAGAGGGGAGCGAGCAGTACTTC
CDR3 protein: CASSLGEGSEQYF

V gene: TRBV5-1
J gene: TRBJ2-1
D gene: TRBD1
clone size: few
CDR3 DNA: TGCGCCAGCAGCCGTCCAGGGGGTTTGAAGCACAATGAGCAGTTCTTC
CDR3 protein: CASSRPGGLKHNEQFF

V gene: TRBV7-3
J gene: TRBJ2-3
D gene: -
clone size: -
CDR3 DNA: TGTGCCAGCAGCTCACTGGGGGGCACAGATACGCAGTATTTT
CDR3 protein: CASSSLGGTDTQYF